Included here is one T cell receptor (beta chain) sequence, with context. The data are from a study of T cell changes during pregnancy in multiple sclerosis. Measured with immunoSEQ multiplex PCR; TCRdb has only the in-frame clones, and not every one. The data contain around 53,000 clones, over 85% of them singletons. CDR1 is MGHDK and CDR2 is SYGVNS in the germline V gene. Deletions cut 4 bases from V and 2 bases from J, with 3 bases between. This CDR3 is 11 amino acids long. This clonotype originated in a female donor with multiple sclerosis, enrolled in a pregnancy study. The sample here was CD8+ T cells from peripheral blood mononuclear cells, taken before pregnancy. The chain links TRBV25-1 to TRBJ2-7; D unclear. This CDR3 is CASSATYEQYF. In DNA form, the CDR3 reads TGTGCCAGCAGTGCCACCTACGAGCAGTACTTC.